Shown below are 6 T cell receptor beta chains from a single sample sequenced in a study of shared clonotypes between healthy human individuals. CD45RO-negative cells were positively selected for CCR7, leaving out terminally differentiated effector memory CD45RA+ cells. Produced via immunoSEQ multiplex PCR; TCRdb's table is partial and in-frame only. The sample lists 1.5 million to 2.5 million clones; about 95% were seen once. The sample comprised naive CD8+ T cells sorted from blood. The receptors come from a man younger than 30 in good health.

This clone has only one observation. The chain uses TRBV27 and TRBJ2-2, with D possibly matching TRBD1 (6 bases). CDR1 and CDR2 (germline): MNHEY, SMNVEV (reference sequence). V was clipped by 7 bases and J by 0 bases, with 9 bases between them. The CDR3 spans 14 residues. CDR3 protein: CASKGTTNTGELFF. CDR3 coding DNA: TGTGCCAGCAAGGGGACAACGAACACCGGGGAGCTGTTTTTT.

The rearrangement links TRBV7-9 to TRBJ2-3, with a weak D call TRBD1 (5 bases). The CDR3 runs to 14 residues. CDR1 and CDR2 from the germline V gene are SEHNR and FQNEAQ (reference sequence). Trimming took off 2 bases at V and 4 bases at J, with 10 bases between the two ends. The CDR3 reads CASSLPPGSDTQYF. DNA for the CDR3: TGTGCCAGCAGCTTACCTCCAGGGTCAGATACGCAGTATTTT.

This rearrangement joins TRBV6-5 to TRBJ2-3; 9 nucleotides agree with TRBD2. Germline assignment: CDR1 MNHEY and CDR2 SVGAGI. The CDR3 length is 15 residues. Unmatched junction bases numbered 8, after V lost 6 bases and J lost 4 bases. In DNA, the CDR3 is TGTGCCAGCAGCATTAGCGGGGGAGCATCAGATACGCAGTATTTT. As protein: CASSISGGASDTQYF.

The rearrangement links TRBV9 to TRBJ2-2; TRBD2 matches 11 bases. Germline V lookup: CDR1 SGDLS, CDR2 YYNGEE. J lost 4 bases, V lost 4 bases, and 6 bases had no gene match. The CDR3 consists of 16 residues. CDR3 in DNA: TGTGCCAGCAGCCCCGCTAGCGGGAGGAGCACCGGGGAGCTGTTTTTT. Translated: CASSPASGRSTGELFF.

This clone was detected only once. Sequence at one end of the junction differs from germline and may be a read error. The chain joins TRBV11-2 to TRBJ2-7, with 7 bases fitting TRBD1. Per the germline V gene, CDR1 is SGHAT and CDR2 is FQNNGV. The CDR3 is 13 amino acids. CDR3 DNA sequence: TGTGCCAGCAGCCTAGACAGGGTAAACGAGCAGTACTTC. This encodes CASSLDRVNEQYF. Based on the CDR3 plus reference TRBV11-2 and TRBJ2-7, the full variable domain is EAGVAQSPRYKIIEKRQSVAFWCNPISGHATLYWYQQILGQGPKLLIQFQNNGVVDDSQLPKDRFSAERLKGVDSTLKIQPAKLEDSAVYLCASSLDRVNEQYFGPGTRLTVT.

The chain couples TRBV30 to TRBJ2-1, with D maybe TRBD1 (5 bases). The CDR3 has 12 residues. Germline V lookup: CDR1 GTSNPN, CDR2 SVGIG (reference sequence). V gave up 5 bases and J gave up 1 base, with 6 bases separating them. The DNA for the CDR3 is TGTGCCTGGGACAGTTCCTACAATGAGCAGTTCTTC. Translation gives CAWDSSYNEQFF.